These 6 T cell receptor beta chains were sequenced from one sample in a study of blood T cell repertoires in COVID-19. The method was immunoSEQ multiplex PCR; TCRdb's version includes in-frame clones alone and lacks a portion of them. The sample shows roughly 73,000 clones, about 88% of them seen only once. What was sequenced was peripheral blood. The receptors derive from a man in his 70s with active or convalescent COVID-19.

This chain joins TRBV5-1 and TRBJ1-3; 12 nucleotides line up with TRBD1. The junction had 3 bases not matched to a gene; V was cut back by 4 bases and J by 4 bases. CDR3 length: 15 residues. Germline CDR1 is SGHRS and CDR2 is YFSETQ. The CDR3 region is CASSTGQGAGNTIYF. Written as DNA, the CDR3 is TGCGCCAGCAGCACGGGACAGGGGGCCGGAAACACCATATATTTT.

The V and J genes are TRBV19 and TRBJ1-2; D is perhaps TRBD1 (6 bases). The CDR3 length is 16 residues. Per the germline V gene, CDR1 is LNHDA and CDR2 is SQIVND (reference sequence). V dropped 4 bases and J dropped 0 bases, with 15 bases sitting between them. Here the CDR3 DNA reads TGTGCCAGTAGTAAATTTCCCGGGACACCTAACTATGGCTACACCTTC. Translating it yields CASSKFPGTPNYGYTF.

The genes are TRBV10-2 and TRBJ2-7, with a weak D call TRBD2 (5 bases). V lost 1 base and J 5 bases, leaving 15 bases between the germline ends. The CDR3 is 15 amino acids. Germline CDR1 is WSHSY and CDR2 is SAAADI. This CDR3 reads CASSELAGSTHEQYF. DNA for the CDR3: TGCGCCAGCAGTGAGTTGGCGGGTTCCACCCACGAGCAGTACTTC.

This clone was counted a single time. V and J are TRBV3-1 (or the pseudogene TRBV3-2) and TRBJ1-2, with 8 bases lining up with TRBD1. V dropped 1 base and J dropped 8; count of bases not matched to a gene: 9. The CDR3 spans 15 residues. Germline V gene lookup returns CDR1 LGHDT and CDR2 YNNKEL (reference sequence). CDR3 protein: CASSQGTGMRRGYTF. CDR3 in DNA: TGTGCCAGCAGCCAAGGGACAGGGATGAGACGGGGCTACACCTTC.

The V gene is TRBV19, the J gene TRBJ1-1; D is unresolved. V was pared by 3 bases and J by 1 base, with 9 bases between. This CDR3 region has 14 residues. Germline CDR1 is LNHDA and CDR2 is SQIVND (reference sequence). The CDR3 loop reads CASSILAGNTEAFF. The DNA of the CDR3 is TGTGCCAGTAGTATCTTGGCGGGGAACACTGAAGCTTTCTTT.

This chain joins TRBV7-2 and TRBJ2-5, with D possibly matching TRBD1 (6 bases). This CDR3 is 16 amino acids long. Deletions cut 1 base from V and 5 bases from J, with 17 bases between. CDR1 SGHTA and CDR2 FQGNSA come from the germline V gene. For the CDR3, the DNA is TGTGCCAGCAGCTTAGAAGCGACAGGCCAGGGGGAGACCCAGTACTTC. Its translation: CASSLEATGQGETQYF.